This T cell receptor beta chain emerged from a study of liver allograft versus peripheral blood T cells. At the level of the study: Recipients' peripheral blood T cell receptor repertoires were compared with those in transplanted livers.

CDR3 length: 14 residues. V was cut by 5 bases and J by 8 bases, with 18 bases left in between. Germline loops: CDR1 PRHDT, CDR2 FYEKMQ (reference sequence). This clonotype was seen more than once but under ten times. TCRdb passed the reads through MiXCR, listing each CDR3 protein once. The sample lists over 5,500 distinct CDR3 sequences; roughly 20% were seen once. This receptor was obtained from a human patient who had a liver transplant. Among the T cells, some may be from the graft donor. The chain is built from TRBV13 and TRBJ1-2; tentative D call: TRBD1 (5 bases). The CDR3 region has the DNA TGTGCCAGCAGCGGAAGGGACTTCAACTGGGGCTACACCTTC. Residues: CASSGRDFNWGYTF.